Listed below are T cell receptor beta chains from one sample, sequenced in a study of shared T cell receptors in the human thymus. The protocol was immunoSEQ multiplex PCR, while the TCRdb copy is restricted to in-frame clones and leaves out a portion. The data show a few hundred thousand clones, approximately 95% seen once. The sample consisted of thymocytes. Source of these receptors: a human donor. Each CDR3 is given with its conserved first and last residue. Fields, in order: CDR3 length, V gene, J gene, D gene, clone size, CDR3 DNA, CDR3 protein. A D gene is named only where the DNA matches it firmly. Clone size is stated in some rows and not others, as once, few, many or a class when expanded.

length: 15
V: TRBV19
J: TRBJ1-5
D: -
size: -
DNA: TGTGCCACCGTGGACGGGAAAAATAGCAATCAGCCCCAGCATTTT
CDR3: CATVDGKNSNQPQHF

length: 15
V: TRBV28
J: TRBJ2-1
D: TRBD1
size: -
DNA: TGTGCCAGCAGCCGCCCAGGGGGCCCCCACAATGAGCAGTTCTTC
CDR3: CASSRPGGPHNEQFF

length: 15
V: TRBV25-1
J: TRBJ1-3
D: -
size: -
DNA: TGTGCCAGCAGCTCGCAGGGAAGGGCTGGAAACACCATATATTTT
CDR3: CASSSQGRAGNTIYF

length: 16
V: TRBV30
J: TRBJ2-7
D: -
size: -
DNA: TGTGCCTGGAGTGTATCAACGATTATACGTAGCTACGAGCAGTACTTC
CDR3: CAWSVSTIIRSYEQYF

length: 12
V: TRBV5-4
J: TRBJ2-1
D: -
size: -
DNA: TGTGCCAGCAGCTTTACAGGGTATGAGCAGTTCTTC
CDR3: CASSFTGYEQFF

length: 13
V: TRBV6-6
J: TRBJ1-2
D: -
size: few
DNA: TGTGCCAGCTCGGACGCTTCGGGCTATGGCTACACCTTC
CDR3: CASSDASGYGYTF

length: 14
V: TRBV25-1
J: TRBJ2-7
D: -
size: once
DNA: TGTGCCAGCCGAAGAGCGGAGGGGCACCACGAGCAGTACTTC
CDR3: CASRRAEGHHEQYF

length: 13
V: TRBV29-1
J: TRBJ2-7
D: -
size: -
DNA: TGCAGCGTGCTGGGGCCAGATACCTACGAGCAGTACTTC
CDR3: CSVLGPDTYEQYF

length: 16
V: TRBV6-1
J: TRBJ2-1
D: TRBD2
size: -
DNA: TGTGCCAGCAGTGAACATTCTCCTAGCGGCCACAATGAGCAGTTCTTC
CDR3: CASSEHSPSGHNEQFF

length: 12
V: TRBV15
J: TRBJ2-1
D: -
size: -
DNA: TGTGCCACCATCAACCCCTACAATGAGCAGTTCTTC
CDR3: CATINPYNEQFF

length: 15
V: TRBV7-9
J: TRBJ2-3
D: TRBD2
size: -
DNA: TGTGCCACCCGATCCGGGACTAGTCGCACAGATACGCAGTATTTT
CDR3: CATRSGTSRTDTQYF

length: 16
V: TRBV14
J: TRBJ2-1
D: -
size: -
DNA: TGTGCCAGCAGCCCCAACTCCGAGGGGGCCTACAATGAGCAGTTCTTC
CDR3: CASSPNSEGAYNEQFF

length: 18
V: TRBV5-6
J: TRBJ2-1
D: TRBD1
size: -
DNA: TGTGCCAGCAGCGATGTGAAGGACAGGGGGCGCCCTGACAATGAGCAGTTCTTC
CDR3: CASSDVKDRGRPDNEQFF

length: 17
V: TRBV11-2
J: TRBJ2-1
D: TRBD2
size: -
DNA: TGTGCCAGCAGCTTTGAACTCTCGACTAGCGGGAGGGATGAGCAGTTCTTC
CDR3: CASSFELSTSGRDEQFF

length: 13
V: TRBV27
J: TRBJ1-3
D: -
size: -
DNA: TGTGCCAGCGGTGAGGGGCCGGGAAACACCATATATTTT
CDR3: CASGEGPGNTIYF

length: 14
V: TRBV27
J: TRBJ2-7
D: -
size: -
DNA: TGTGCCAGCAGTTTAGTCGGGAGAGCCTACGAGCAGTACTTC
CDR3: CASSLVGRAYEQYF

length: 18
V: TRBV28
J: TRBJ2-5
D: -
size: -
DNA: TGTGCCAGCAGTTCCTCTTCGTCGAATTTCTTTAGCGGCGAGACCCAGTACTTC
CDR3: CASSSSSSNFFSGETQYF

length: 16
V: TRBV7-9
J: TRBJ1-3
D: -
size: -
DNA: TGTGCCAGCCAATTTGGGCCCTTATCCTCTGGAAACACCATATATTTT
CDR3: CASQFGPLSSGNTIYF

length: 16
V: TRBV27
J: TRBJ2-7
D: -
size: -
DNA: TGTGCCAGCAGTTCCATTCCCCCCAAGAGCTCCTACGAGCAGTACTTC
CDR3: CASSSIPPKSSYEQYF

length: 13
V: TRBV28
J: TRBJ2-5
D: -
size: -
DNA: TGTGCCAGCAGTCAGCTGATACAAGAGACCCAGTACTTC
CDR3: CASSQLIQETQYF